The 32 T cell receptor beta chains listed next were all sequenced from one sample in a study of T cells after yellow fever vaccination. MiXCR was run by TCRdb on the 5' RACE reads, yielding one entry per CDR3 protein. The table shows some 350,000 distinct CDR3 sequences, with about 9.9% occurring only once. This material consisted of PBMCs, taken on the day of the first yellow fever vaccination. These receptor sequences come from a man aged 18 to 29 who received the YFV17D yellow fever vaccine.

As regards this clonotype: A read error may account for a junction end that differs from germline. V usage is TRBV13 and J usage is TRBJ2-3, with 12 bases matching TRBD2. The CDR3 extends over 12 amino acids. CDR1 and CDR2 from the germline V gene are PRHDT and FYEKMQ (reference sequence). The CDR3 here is CASSYGLAGPRF. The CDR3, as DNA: TGTGCCAGCAGCTATGGACTAGCGGGGCCCCGTTTT.

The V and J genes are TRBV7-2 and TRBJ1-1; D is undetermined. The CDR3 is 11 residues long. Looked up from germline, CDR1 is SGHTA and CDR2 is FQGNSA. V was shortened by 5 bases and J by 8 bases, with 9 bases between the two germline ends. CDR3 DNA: TGTGCCAGCAGCGGCTACAGAGAAGCTTTCTTT. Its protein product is CASSGYREAFF.

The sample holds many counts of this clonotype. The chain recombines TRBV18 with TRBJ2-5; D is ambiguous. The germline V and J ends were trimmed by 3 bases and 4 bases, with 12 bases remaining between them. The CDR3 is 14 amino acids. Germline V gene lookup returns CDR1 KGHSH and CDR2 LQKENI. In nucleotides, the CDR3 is TGTGCCAGCTCACCCGGCTGGGGTGGAGAGACCCAGTACTTC. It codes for CASSPGWGGETQYF.

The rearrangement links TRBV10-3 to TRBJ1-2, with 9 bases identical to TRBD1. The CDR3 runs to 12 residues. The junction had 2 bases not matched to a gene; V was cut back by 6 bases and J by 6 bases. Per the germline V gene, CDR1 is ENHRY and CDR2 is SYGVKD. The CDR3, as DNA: TGTGCCATCAGCGGGGACAGGGATGGCTACACCTTC. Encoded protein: CAISGDRDGYTF.

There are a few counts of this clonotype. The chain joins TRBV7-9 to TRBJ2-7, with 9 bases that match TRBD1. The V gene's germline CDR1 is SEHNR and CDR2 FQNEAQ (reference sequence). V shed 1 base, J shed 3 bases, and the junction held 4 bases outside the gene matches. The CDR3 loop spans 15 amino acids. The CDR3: CASSLGPTGGYEQYF. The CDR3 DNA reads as TGTGCCAGCAGCTTAGGGCCGACAGGGGGCTACGAGCAGTACTTC. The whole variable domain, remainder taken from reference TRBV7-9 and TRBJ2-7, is DTGVSQNPRHKITKRGQNVTFRCDPISEHNRLYWYRQTLGQGPEFLTYFQNEAQLEKSRLLSDRFSAERPKGSFSTLEIQRTEQGDSAMYLCASSLGPTGGYEQYFGPGTRLTVT.

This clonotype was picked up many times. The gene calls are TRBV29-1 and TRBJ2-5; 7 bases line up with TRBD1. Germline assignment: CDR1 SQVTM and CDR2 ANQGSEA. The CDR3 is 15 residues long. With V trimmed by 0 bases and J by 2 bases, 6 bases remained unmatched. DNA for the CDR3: TGCAGCGTTGAAGATCGGAGACAGGGACAAGAGACCCAGTACTTC. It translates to CSVEDRRQGQETQYF.

The CDR3 DNA sequence: TGTGCCAGCAGCGGACACACTGAAGCTTTCTTT. The encoded protein is CASSGHTEAFF. The rearrangement uses TRBV9 and TRBJ1-1; D remains ambiguous. The ends were cut back, 3 bases at V and 3 bases at J, with 3 bases in the middle. The CDR3 extends over 11 amino acids. CDR1 and CDR2 from the germline V gene are SGDLS and YYNGEE.

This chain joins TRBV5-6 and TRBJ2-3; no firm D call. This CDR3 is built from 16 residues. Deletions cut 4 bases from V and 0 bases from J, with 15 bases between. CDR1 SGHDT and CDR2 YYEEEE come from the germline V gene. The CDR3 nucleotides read TGTGCCAGCAGCCCCGGGCTCGTCTCTAGCACAGATACGCAGTATTTT. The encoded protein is CASSPGLVSSTDTQYF.

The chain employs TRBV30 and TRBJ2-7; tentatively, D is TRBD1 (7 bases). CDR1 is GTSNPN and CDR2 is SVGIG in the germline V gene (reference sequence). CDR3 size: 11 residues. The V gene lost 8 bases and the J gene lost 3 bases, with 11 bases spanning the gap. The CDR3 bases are TGTGCCGGGGGGACAGACTACGAGCAGTACTTC. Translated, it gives CAGGTDYEQYF.

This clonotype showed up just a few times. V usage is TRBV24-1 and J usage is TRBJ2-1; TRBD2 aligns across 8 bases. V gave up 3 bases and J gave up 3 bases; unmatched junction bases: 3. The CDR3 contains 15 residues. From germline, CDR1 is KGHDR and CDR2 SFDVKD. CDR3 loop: CATSDIAGGYNEQFF. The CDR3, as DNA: TGTGCCACCAGTGATATCGCGGGGGGCTACAATGAGCAGTTCTTC.

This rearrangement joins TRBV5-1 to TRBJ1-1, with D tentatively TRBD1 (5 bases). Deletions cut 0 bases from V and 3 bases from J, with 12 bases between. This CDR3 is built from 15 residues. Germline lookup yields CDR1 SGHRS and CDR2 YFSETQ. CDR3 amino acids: CASSLGVGGDTEAFF. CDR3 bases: TGCGCCAGCAGCTTGGGGGTCGGAGGGGACACTGAAGCTTTCTTT. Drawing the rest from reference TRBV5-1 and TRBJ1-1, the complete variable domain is KAGVTQTPRYLIKTRGQQVTLSCSPISGHRSVSWYQQTPGQGLQFLFEYFSETQRNKGNFPGRFSGRQFSNSRSEMNVSTLELGDSALYLCASSLGVGGDTEAFFGQGTRLTVV.

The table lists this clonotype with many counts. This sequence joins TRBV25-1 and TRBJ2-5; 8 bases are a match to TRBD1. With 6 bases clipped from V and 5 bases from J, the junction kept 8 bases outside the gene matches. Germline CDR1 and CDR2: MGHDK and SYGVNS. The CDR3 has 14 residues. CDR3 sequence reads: CASSPPGGIETQYF. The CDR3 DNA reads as TGTGCCAGCAGCCCCCCAGGGGGCATCGAGACCCAGTACTTC.

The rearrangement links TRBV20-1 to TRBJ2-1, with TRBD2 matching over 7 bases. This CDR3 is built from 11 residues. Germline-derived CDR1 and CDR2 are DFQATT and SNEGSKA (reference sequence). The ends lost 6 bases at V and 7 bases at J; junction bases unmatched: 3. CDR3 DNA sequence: TGCAGTGCGGATAGCGGGAATGAGCAGTTCTTC. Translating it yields CSADSGNEQFF.

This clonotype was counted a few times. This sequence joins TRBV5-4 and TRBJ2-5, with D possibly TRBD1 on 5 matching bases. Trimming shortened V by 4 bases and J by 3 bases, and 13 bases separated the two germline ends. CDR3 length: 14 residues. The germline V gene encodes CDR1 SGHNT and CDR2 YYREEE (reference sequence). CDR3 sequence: CASSHRQSKETQYF. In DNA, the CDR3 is TGTGCCAGCAGCCACCGACAGTCCAAAGAGACCCAGTACTTC.

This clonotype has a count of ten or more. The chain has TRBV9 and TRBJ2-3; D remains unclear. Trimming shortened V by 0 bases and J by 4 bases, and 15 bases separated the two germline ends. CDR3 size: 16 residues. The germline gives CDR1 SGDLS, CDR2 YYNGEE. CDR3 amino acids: CASSVGGGPSSDTQYF. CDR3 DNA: TGTGCCAGCAGCGTAGGAGGTGGTCCAAGCTCAGATACGCAGTATTTT. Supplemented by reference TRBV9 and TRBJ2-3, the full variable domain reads DSGVTQTPKHLITATGQRVTLRCSPRSGDLSVYWYQQSLDQGLQFLIQYYNGEERAKGNILERFSAQQFPDLHSELNLSSLELGDSALYFCASSVGGGPSSDTQYFGPGTRLTVL.

The CDR3 DNA reads as TGTGCCAGCAAAACCCACAAATTGACTAGCGGGGGTATCGGGGAGCAGTACTTC. It codes for CASKTHKLTSGGIGEQYF. The rearrangement uses TRBV13 and TRBJ2-7, with 12 bases aligning to TRBD2. The ends lost 7 bases at V and 7 bases at J; junction bases unmatched: 20. This CDR3 is built from 18 residues. CDR1 and CDR2 from the germline V gene are PRHDT and FYEKMQ (reference sequence).

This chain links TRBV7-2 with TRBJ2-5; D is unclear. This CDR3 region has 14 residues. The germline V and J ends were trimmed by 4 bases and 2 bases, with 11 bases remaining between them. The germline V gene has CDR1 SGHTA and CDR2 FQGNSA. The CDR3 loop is CASSSSGTQETQYF. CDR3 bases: TGTGCCAGCAGCTCGTCGGGTACTCAAGAGACCCAGTACTTC.

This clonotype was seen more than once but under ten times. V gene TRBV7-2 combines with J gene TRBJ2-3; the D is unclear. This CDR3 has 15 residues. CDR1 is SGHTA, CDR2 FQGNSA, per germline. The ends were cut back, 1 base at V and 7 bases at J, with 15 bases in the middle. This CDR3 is CASSLGGAMANTQYF. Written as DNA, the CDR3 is TGTGCCAGCAGCTTAGGAGGTGCGATGGCGAATACGCAGTATTTT. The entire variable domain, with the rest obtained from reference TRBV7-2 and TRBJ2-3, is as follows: GAGVSQSPSNKVTEKGKDVELRCDPISGHTALYWYRQSLGQGLEFLIYFQGNSAPDKSGLPSDRFSAERTGGSVSTLTIQRTQQEDSAVYLCASSLGGAMANTQYFGPGTRLTVL.

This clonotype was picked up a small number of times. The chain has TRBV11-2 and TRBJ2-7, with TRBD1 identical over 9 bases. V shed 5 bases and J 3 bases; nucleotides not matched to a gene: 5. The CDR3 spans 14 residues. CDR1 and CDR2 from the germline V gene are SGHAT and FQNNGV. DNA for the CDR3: TGTGCCAGCAGCGGGGGGACAGGGATCTACGAGCAGTACGTC. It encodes CASSGGTGIYEQYV.

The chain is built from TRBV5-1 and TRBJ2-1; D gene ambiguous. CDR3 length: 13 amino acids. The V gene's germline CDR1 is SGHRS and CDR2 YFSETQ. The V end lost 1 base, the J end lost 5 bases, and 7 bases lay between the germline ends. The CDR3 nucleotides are TGCGCCAGCAGCTTGTTAGTGAACAATGAGCAGTTCTTC. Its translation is CASSLLVNNEQFF.

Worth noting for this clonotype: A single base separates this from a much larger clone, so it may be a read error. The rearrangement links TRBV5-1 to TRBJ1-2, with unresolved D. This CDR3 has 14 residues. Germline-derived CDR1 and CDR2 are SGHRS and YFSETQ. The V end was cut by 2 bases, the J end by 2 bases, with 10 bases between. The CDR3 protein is CASSFGGRNYGYTF. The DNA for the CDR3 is TGCGCCAGCAGCTTTGGAGGGCGAAACTATGGCTACACCTTC.

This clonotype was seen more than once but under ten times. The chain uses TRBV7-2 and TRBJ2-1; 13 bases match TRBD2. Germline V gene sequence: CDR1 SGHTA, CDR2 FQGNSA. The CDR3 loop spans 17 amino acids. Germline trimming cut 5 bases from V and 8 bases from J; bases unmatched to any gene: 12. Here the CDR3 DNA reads TGTGCCAGCAGCCAGACTCCGACTAGCGGGGGGCGAGATGAGCAGTTCTTC. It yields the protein CASSQTPTSGGRDEQFF.

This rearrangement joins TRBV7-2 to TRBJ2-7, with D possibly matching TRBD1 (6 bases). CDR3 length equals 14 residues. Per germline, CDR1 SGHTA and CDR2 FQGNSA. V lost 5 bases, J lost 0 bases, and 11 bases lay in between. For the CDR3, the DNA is TGTGCCAGCAGCACCAGACAGGACTCCTACGAGCAGTACTTC. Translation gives CASSTRQDSYEQYF.

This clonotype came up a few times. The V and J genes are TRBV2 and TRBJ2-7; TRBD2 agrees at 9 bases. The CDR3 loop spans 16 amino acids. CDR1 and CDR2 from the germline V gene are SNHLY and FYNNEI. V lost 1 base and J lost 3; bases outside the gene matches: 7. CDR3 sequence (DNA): TGTGCCAGCAGTGAAGAAAGACTAGCGGACTACTACGAGCAGTACTTC. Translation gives CASSEERLADYYEQYF.

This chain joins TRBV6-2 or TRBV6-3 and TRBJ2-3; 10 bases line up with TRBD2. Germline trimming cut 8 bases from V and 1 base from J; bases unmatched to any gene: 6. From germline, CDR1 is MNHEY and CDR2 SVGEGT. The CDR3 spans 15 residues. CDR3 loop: CASATLAGGTDTQYF. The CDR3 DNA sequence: TGTGCCAGCGCGACCCTAGCGGGGGGCACAGATACGCAGTATTTT.

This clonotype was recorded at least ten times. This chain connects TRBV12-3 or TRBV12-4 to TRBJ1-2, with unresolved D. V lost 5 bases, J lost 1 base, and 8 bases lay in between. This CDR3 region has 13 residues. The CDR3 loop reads CASSQTLNYGYTF. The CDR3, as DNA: TGTGCCAGCAGTCAGACACTTAACTATGGCTACACCTTC.

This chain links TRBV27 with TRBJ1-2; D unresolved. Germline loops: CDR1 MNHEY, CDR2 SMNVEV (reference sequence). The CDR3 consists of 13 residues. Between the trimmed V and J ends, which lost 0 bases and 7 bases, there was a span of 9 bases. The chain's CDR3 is CASSLSWRRGYTF. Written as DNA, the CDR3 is TGTGCCAGCAGTTTATCGTGGAGACGTGGCTACACCTTC.

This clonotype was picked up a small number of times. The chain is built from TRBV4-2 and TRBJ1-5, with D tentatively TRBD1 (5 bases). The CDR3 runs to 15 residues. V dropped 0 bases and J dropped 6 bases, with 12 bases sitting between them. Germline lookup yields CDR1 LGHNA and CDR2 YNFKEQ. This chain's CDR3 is CASSQDRQGIQPQHF. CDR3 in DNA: TGTGCCAGCAGCCAAGATCGGCAGGGTATTCAGCCCCAGCATTTT.

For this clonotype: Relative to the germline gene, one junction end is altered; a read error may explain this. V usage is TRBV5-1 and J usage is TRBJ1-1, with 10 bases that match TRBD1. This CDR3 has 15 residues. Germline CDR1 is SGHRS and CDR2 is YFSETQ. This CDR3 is CTSSIIPGQGTEAFF. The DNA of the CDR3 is TGCACCAGCAGCATAATTCCGGGACAGGGGACTGAAGCTTTCTTT.

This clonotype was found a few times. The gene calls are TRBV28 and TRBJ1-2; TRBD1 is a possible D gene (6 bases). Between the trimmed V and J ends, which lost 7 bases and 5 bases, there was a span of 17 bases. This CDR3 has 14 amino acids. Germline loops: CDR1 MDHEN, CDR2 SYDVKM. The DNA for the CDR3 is TGTGCCAGCATCAACCGGGGGGCAGGATATGGCTACACCTTC. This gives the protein CASINRGAGYGYTF.

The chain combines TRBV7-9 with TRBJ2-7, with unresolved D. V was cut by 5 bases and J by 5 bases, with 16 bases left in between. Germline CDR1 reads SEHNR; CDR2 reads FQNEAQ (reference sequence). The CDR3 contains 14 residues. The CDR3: CASSPRSFQDEQYF. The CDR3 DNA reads TGTGCCAGCAGCCCCCGCTCATTCCAGGACGAGCAGTACTTC. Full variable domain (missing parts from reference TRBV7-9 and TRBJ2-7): DTGVSQNPRHKITKRGQNVTFRCDPISEHNRLYWYRQTLGQGPEFLTYFQNEAQLEKSRLLSDRFSAERPKGSFSTLEIQRTEQGDSAMYLCASSPRSFQDEQYFGPGTRLTVT.

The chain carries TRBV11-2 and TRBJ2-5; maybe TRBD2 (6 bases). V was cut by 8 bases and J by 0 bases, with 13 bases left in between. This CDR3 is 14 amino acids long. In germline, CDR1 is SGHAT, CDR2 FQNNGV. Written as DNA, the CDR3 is TGTGCCAGCGGGGCCGCGGGGTACCAAGAGACCCAGTACTTC. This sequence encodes CASGAAGYQETQYF.